This record concerns one TCR beta chain sequence. The V gene end was trimmed by 0 bases and the J gene end by 7 bases; junction bases not matched to a gene: 15. The CDR3 runs 18 residues. The germline gives CDR1 MGHRA, CDR2 YSYEKL. The data derive from a study of cytomegalovirus exposure and HLA in healthy donors. The overall study: The use of the same platform for the approximately 110 validation repertoires and the approximately 730 first-cohort repertoires was reported by a later analysis.

Some clones are missing from TCRdb's copy, which holds only in-frame ones; the method was immunoSEQ multiplex PCR. Altogether about 130,000 clones are present, 90% to 96% being singletons, with the ten largest covering approximately 1.5%. Sequencing was done on a sample of PBMCs. This TCR derives from a man between 18 and 35 years old in good health and CMV-seronegative. The V gene is TRBV4-1, the J gene TRBJ1-5; 7 positions match TRBD1. The CDR3 sequence: CASSQDIRTGRDNQPQHF. The DNA of the CDR3 is TGCGCCAGCAGCCAAGATATCAGGACAGGCCGAGATAACCAGCCCCAGCATTTT.